This TCR beta chain was sequenced during a study of monozygotic twins with cystic fibrosis. TCRdb keeps only in-frame clones here, not all; method: immunoSEQ multiplex PCR. The table includes 30,000 to 35,000 clones, approximately 72% detected once. Germline-derived CDR1 and CDR2 are LGHNA and YSLEER. CDR3 length: 14 amino acids. Trimming removed 0 bases at V and 8 bases at J, with 11 bases between. General study results and limits: Low clonality (median roughly 0.009) suggested a mostly naive repertoire. Age, concordance and disease severity did not associate with shared CDR3 numbers. Monozygotic CF twins shared more identical nucleotide clonotypes than unrelated patients.

Concerning this clone itself: Antigen: not known.

V gene TRBV4-3 combines with J gene TRBJ2-4; D not resolved. The source of this sequence is a girl under 18 with cystic fibrosis. The sample taken for sequencing was blood. In DNA form, the CDR3 reads TGCGCCAGCAGCCAAGATCGCGGAATGTACATTCAGTACTTC. This encodes CASSQDRGMYIQYF.